What follows is one T cell receptor beta chain and its context. The entry originates in a study of blood T cell repertoires in COVID-19. Trimming stripped 4 bases from V and 2 bases from J, with 16 bases between. The CDR3 contains 15 residues. Germline loops: CDR1 SGHDT, CDR2 YYEEEE. Assay used: immunoSEQ multiplex PCR; TCRdb lists only in-frame clones, some missing. In the table there are hundreds of thousands of clones, 85% to 90% of which are singletons. This chain connects TRBV5-6 to TRBJ2-7, with TRBD2 as a possible D gene (6 bases). The sequence came from a middle-aged man with acute or convalescent COVID-19. The sequenced material came from peripheral blood. The CDR3 region has the DNA TGTGCCAGCAGCACTTCGGCGGGGAACGCCTACGAGCAGTACTTC. Amino acids: CASSTSAGNAYEQYF.